This TCR beta chain was recorded in a study of blood T cell repertoires in COVID-19 (dated by TCRdb to about 2020). As for the study more broadly: Collaborator samples came from the United States, Italy and Spain and covered acute and convalescent phases of COVID-19. Samples came from the ongoing ImmuneRACE study (first 160 participants) plus 1,254 subjects from 6 global collaborators. Where available, HLA class I and class II types were obtained from metadata supplied by the sample provider rather than from assay-based typing. The material from the prospective study consisted of cDNA or gDNA derived from T cells, B-cell-depleted T cells, or PBMCs. Subjects who had been exposed to COVID-19, were actively infected with it, or had recovered from it provided the deeply sampled blood TCRbeta repertoires that made up the dataset. A freely available public database, intended as a resource for researchers studying the immune response to SARS-CoV-2, is where the repertoires were released. A de-identified subject ID, COVID-19 status, age in years and sex were almost always included in the sample metadata. Overall study outcomes, separate from this receptor: The quantity of clinical and demographic metadata differed by source and by participant and was supplied without curation.

As for this clone: Its antigen has not been determined. Qualities for individual bases were not recorded, and no much larger clone is one base off.

TCRbeta CDR3 regions were amplified from genomic DNA using the immunoSEQ Assay, a bias-controlled multiplex PCR. In the authors' own workflow: The number of nucleated cells in each sample was estimated from the amplification of reference gene primers within the assay. Sequence reads were collapsed and filtered to measure the absolute abundance of every unique TCRbeta CDR3 rearrangement. Productive Simpson clonality was computed per sample as the square root of Simpson's diversity index over productive rearrangements. The source is immuneACCESS, and TCRdb retained only in-frame sequences with V and J called. Part of the clones is not carried over; for the studies checked, unresolved V genes explain less than half of this, and the remainder is unexplained. V, J and clone size are those of that table, while D and trimming were read from the DNA. The sample includes 25,000 or so clones, with about nine tenths observed a single time. The top ten clonotypes cover around 18% of the sample.

Including cysteine and phenylalanine, the CDR3 has 13 amino acids. The DNA shown is the 39-base CDR3, in frame from base 1. V loses 3 bases, J loses 4 bases, and the germline ends lie 12 bases apart. According to the germline V gene (reference sequence), CDR1 reads GTSNPN and CDR2 reads SVGIG. Collaborating institutions collected whole blood in K2EDTA tubes following their own protocols. Collaborator samples were shipped for TCRbeta analysis as frozen whole blood, isolated PBMCs, or DNA extracted from either sample type. The TCR sequence derives from a woman of 80 years or more with acute or convalescent COVID-19. The material sequenced was peripheral blood. The chain links TRBV30 with TRBJ2-5; the D segment could be TRBD1, given 6 matching bases. CDR3 protein: CAWRQQGRETQYF. The DNA sequence is as follows: TGTGCCTGGAGGCAGCAGGGGAGAGAGACCCAGTACTTC. The full variable domain, with segments outside the CDR3 supplied by the reference TRBV30 and TRBJ2-5 proteins, appears as SQTIHQWPATLVQPVGSPLSLECTVEGTSNPNLYWYRQAAGRGLQLLFYSVGIGQISSEVPQNLSASRPQDRQFILSSKKLLLSDSGFYLCAWRQQGRETQYFGPGTRLLVL.